Below are 7 T cell receptor beta chains sequenced from a single sample in a study of blood T cell repertoires in COVID-19. Clones were sequenced by immunoSEQ multiplex PCR, and TCRdb holds only the in-frame ones, with some missing. This sample yields roughly 330,000 clones, of which 88% are seen a single time; under 5% belongs to the top ten. Sequencing was performed on peripheral blood. These receptor sequences come from a woman aged 50 to 65 with active or convalescent COVID-19.

J is TRBJ2-7 and V is TRBV5-1; 10 bases map to TRBD2. The V and J ends lost 1 base and 1 base, in that order; junction bases with no gene match: 11. CDR1 is SGHRS and CDR2 is YFSETQ in the germline V gene. This CDR3 contains 18 residues. This CDR3 reads CASSLRSRLAGVSYEQYF. The DNA for the CDR3 is TGCGCCAGCAGCTTGCGATCTCGGCTAGCGGGGGTATCCTACGAGCAGTACTTC.

V usage is TRBV4-3 and J usage is TRBJ2-7; a weak D match, TRBD2 (5 bases). This CDR3 is built from 15 residues. The V end lost 4 bases, the J end lost 3 bases, and 16 bases lay between the germline ends. Germline CDR1 LGHNA, CDR2 YSLEER. This CDR3 reads CASSPDLQEDYEQYF. CDR3 DNA sequence: TGCGCCAGCAGCCCGGACTTGCAGGAGGACTACGAGCAGTACTTC.

The chain employs TRBV28 and TRBJ2-1, with a weak D call TRBD2 (5 bases). CDR3 length: 14 amino acids. V was pared by 6 bases and J by 3 bases, with 12 bases between. The germline V gene has CDR1 MDHEN and CDR2 SYDVKM. The CDR3 sequence: CASRLALVYNEQFF. Written as DNA, the CDR3 is TGTGCCAGCAGGTTAGCGTTAGTCTACAATGAGCAGTTCTTC.

The rearrangement joins TRBV28 to TRBJ2-1, with a tentative D call TRBD2 (6 bases). Trimming cost V 2 bases and J 5 bases, with 13 bases left between them. Looked up from germline, CDR1 is MDHEN and CDR2 is SYDVKM. The CDR3 is made up of 15 amino acids. Here the CDR3 DNA reads TGTGCCAGCAGTTTAGGGACTTTTGTCGACAATGAGCAGTTCTTC. Protein sequence: CASSLGTFVDNEQFF. Using reference TRBV28 and TRBJ2-1 for the parts outside the CDR3, the full variable domain is DVKVTQSSRYLVKRTGEKVFLECVQDMDHENMFWYRQDPGLGLRLIYFSYDVKMKEKGDIPEGYSVSREKKERFSLILESASTNQTSMYLCASSLGTFVDNEQFFGPGTRLTVL.

V is TRBV7-9 and J is TRBJ1-3; 9 bases agree with TRBD1. V dropped 6 bases and J dropped 1; count of bases not matched to a gene: 13. CDR1 is SEHNR and CDR2 is FQNEAQ in the germline V gene (reference sequence). The CDR3 runs to 18 residues. The CDR3 here is CASRRGSGTGKSGNTIYF. CDR3 in DNA: TGTGCCAGCAGGCGGGGATCCGGGACAGGGAAATCTGGAAACACCATATATTTT.

This chain joins TRBV4-3 and TRBJ2-1, with 8 bases that match TRBD2. With 1 base clipped from V and 4 bases from J, the junction kept 12 bases outside the gene matches. The CDR3 consists of 18 residues. In germline, CDR1 is LGHNA, CDR2 YSLEER. CDR3 coding DNA: TGCGCCAGCAGCCAAGTAGCGGGGCGGGCTGCGATTTACAATGAGCAGTTCTTC. It codes for CASSQVAGRAAIYNEQFF.

The rearrangement uses TRBV5-4 and TRBJ2-5; a possible D gene is TRBD2 (6 bases). The ends were cut back, 4 bases at V and 1 base at J, with 14 bases in the middle. CDR3 size: 15 residues. CDR1 is SGHNT, CDR2 YYREEE, per germline (reference sequence). Here the CDR3 reads CASSPAMGLQETQYF. The CDR3 nucleotides are TGTGCCAGCAGCCCAGCAATGGGACTCCAAGAGACCCAGTACTTC.